The 29 T cell receptor beta chains in this list originate from one sample, sequenced in a study of monozygotic twins with inflammatory bowel disease. TCRdb reprocessed the 5' RACE reads; each CDR3 protein has one entry and no DNA is given. The sample holds approximately 420,000 distinct CDR3 sequences. Sequencing was performed on blood. The receptors were sampled from a human donor with ulcerative colitis or Crohn's disease, or a healthy co-twin of an affected twin (not recorded which).

The chain recombines TRBV4-1 with TRBJ2-1; TCRdb calls TRBD1, which cannot be checked without DNA. The CDR3 extends over 16 amino acids. Germline CDR1 reads MGHRA; CDR2 reads YSYEKL. The chain's CDR3 is CASSQDTGRPPPSQFF.

J is TRBJ2-3 and V is TRBV25-1. CDR1 and CDR2 (germline): MGHDK, SYGVNS. This CDR3 is built from 12 residues. CDR3 region: CASSDLGDTQYF.

The chain employs TRBV5-1 and TRBJ1-1. This CDR3 region has 14 residues. CDR1 is SGHRS and CDR2 is YFSETQ in the germline V gene. CDR3 loop: CASSLDGVGTEAFF.

The chain has TRBV13 and TRBJ2-3. Germline values: CDR1 PRHDT, CDR2 FYEKMQ (reference sequence). CDR3 size: 16 residues. CDR3 residues: CASSLGPRRSTDTQYF.

V usage is TRBV7-2 and J usage is TRBJ2-6. CDR3 size: 15 residues. Germline V gene lookup returns CDR1 SGHTA and CDR2 FQGNSA. The CDR3 loop is CASSLALSGANVLTF. Filled out from reference TRBV7-2 and TRBJ2-6, the complete variable domain reads GAGVSQSPSNKVTEKGKDVELRCDPISGHTALYWYRQSLGQGLEFLIYFQGNSAPDKSGLPSDRFSAERTGGSVSTLTIQRTQQEDSAVYLCASSLALSGANVLTFGAGSRLTVL.

The chain uses TRBV27 and TRBJ1-2; the D call of TRBD1 rests on TCRdb alone, since no DNA is present to check it. Germline-derived CDR1 and CDR2 are MNHEY and SMNVEV (reference sequence). The CDR3 runs 16 residues. CDR3 residues: CASSQRDRGRSYGYTF.

The chain uses TRBV7-2 and TRBJ1-2; TCRdb selects TRBD1, and the lack of DNA leaves this call unchecked. The CDR3 loop spans 13 amino acids. From germline, CDR1 is SGHTA and CDR2 FQGNSA. CDR3 amino acids: CASSLGGFGGYTF.

The V gene is TRBV3-1, the J gene TRBJ1-6; TCRdb names TRBD1, which stays unverified in the absence of DNA. Germline V gene data show CDR1 as LGHDT and CDR2 as YNNKEL (reference sequence). This CDR3 is 14 amino acids long. CDR3 residues: CASSRTRDNSPLHF.

The chain carries TRBV5-1 and TRBJ2-1. CDR3 length equals 14 residues. The germline V gene encodes CDR1 SGHRS and CDR2 YFSETQ. The CDR3 region is CATAAGSSYNEQFF.

This CDR3 is CASSIGGAGEQFF. This chain joins TRBV19 and TRBJ2-1; TCRdb indicates TRBD2, and absent DNA this call remains unverified. The CDR3 has 13 amino acids. Germline loops: CDR1 LNHDA, CDR2 SQIVND (reference sequence).

V gene TRBV18 combines with J gene TRBJ1-5. This CDR3 is 16 amino acids long. Germline V gene data show CDR1 as KGHSH and CDR2 as LQKENI. Here the CDR3 reads CASSPGTIMTNQPQHF. Together with reference TRBV18 and TRBJ1-5, the CDR3 gives the full variable domain: NAGVMQNPRHLVRRRGQEARLRCSPMKGHSHVYWYRQLPEEGLKFMVYLQKENIIDESGMPKERFSAEFPKEGPSILRIQQVVRGDSAAYFCASSPGTIMTNQPQHFGDGTRLSIL.

The rearrangement links TRBV20-1 to TRBJ2-7; TCRdb proposes TRBD2, but this gene call is untestable without DNA. The CDR3 covers 14 residues. CDR1 is DFQATT, CDR2 SNEGSKA, per germline (reference sequence). This chain's CDR3 is CSARAQRGAYEQYF.

The rearrangement links TRBV7-9 to TRBJ2-1; TCRdb gives TRBD2 as the D gene, but with no DNA this cannot be confirmed. Per the germline V gene, CDR1 is SEHNR and CDR2 is FQNEAQ (reference sequence). The CDR3 has 17 amino acids. CDR3 loop: CASSPTSAGGLYNEQFF.

V and J are TRBV16 and TRBJ2-5; TCRdb's assignment of TRBD2 cannot be checked, as there is no DNA. The CDR3 contains 14 residues. CDR1 is KGHSY and CDR2 is FQNENV in the germline V gene. The CDR3 spells CASSLSGGAETQYF.

The J gene is TRBJ1-1, the V gene TRBV30. The CDR3 sequence is 11 residues long. Germline V lookup: CDR1 GTSNPN, CDR2 SVGIG (reference sequence). The chain's CDR3 is CAWSRNTEAFF.

The chain is built from TRBV27 and TRBJ1-2; as DNA is missing, the TRBD1 call by TCRdb cannot be tested. The CDR3 spans 14 residues. The germline V gene has CDR1 MNHEY and CDR2 SMNVEV (reference sequence). CDR3 residues: CASSWSGQGGGYTF.

The chain combines TRBV4-1 with TRBJ2-7; lacking DNA, the TRBD1 call made by TCRdb goes unchecked. Germline V CDR1 and CDR2: MGHRA, YSYEKL. The CDR3 extends over 15 amino acids. The CDR3 here is CASSQGQGLAYEQYF.

The CDR3 region is CASSLTGQSDGNYGYTF. The chain is built from TRBV13 and TRBJ1-2; the D call of TRBD1 rests on TCRdb alone, since no DNA is present to check it. CDR1 is PRHDT, CDR2 FYEKMQ, per germline (reference sequence). The CDR3 is 17 residues long.

The chain is built from TRBV6-5 and TRBJ2-1; without DNA, the TCRdb call of TRBD2 cannot be checked. The CDR3 length is 13 residues. Germline V gene sequence: CDR1 MNHEY, CDR2 SVGAGI. The CDR3 reads CASSPSGGARQFF.

The CDR3 protein is CSARTPRENYEQYF. The rearrangement joins TRBV20-1 to TRBJ2-7; TCRdb's D gene call, TRBD2, goes unchecked for lack of DNA. This CDR3 spans 14 amino acids. CDR1 DFQATT and CDR2 SNEGSKA come from the germline V gene (reference sequence).

The chain uses TRBV7-2 and TRBJ2-3; TCRdb reports TRBD1, a call that lacks DNA to check it against. The V gene's germline CDR1 is SGHTA and CDR2 FQGNSA. CDR3 length equals 13 residues. CDR3 in amino acids: CASSTGVPDTQYF.

The V call is TRBV3-1, the J call TRBJ1-6. The CDR3 has 15 amino acids. The germline V gene has CDR1 LGHDT and CDR2 YNNKEL (reference sequence). CDR3 amino acids: CASANLILRGSPLHF.

The rearrangement uses TRBV7-2 and TRBJ2-5; with no DNA, the TCRdb D assignment of TRBD2 cannot be verified. Germline CDR1 reads SGHTA; CDR2 reads FQGNSA. This CDR3 region has 15 residues. CDR3 loop: CASSLGEGLGETQYF. Combining the CDR3 with reference TRBV7-2 and TRBJ2-5 gives the whole variable domain GAGVSQSPSNKVTEKGKDVELRCDPISGHTALYWYRQSLGQGLEFLIYFQGNSAPDKSGLPSDRFSAERTGGSVSTLTIQRTQQEDSAVYLCASSLGEGLGETQYFGPGTRLLVL.

The chain links TRBV20-1 to TRBJ1-3. Germline V lookup: CDR1 DFQATT, CDR2 SNEGSKA (reference sequence). The length of the CDR3 is 11 residues. The CDR3 spells CSAFAGNTIYF.

The V call is TRBV4-1, the J call TRBJ2-7; TCRdb returns TRBD1, unconfirmable since there is no DNA. The V gene's germline CDR1 is MGHRA and CDR2 YSYEKL. The CDR3 is 15 amino acids. CDR3 loop: CASSPGQGPLYEQYF.

The CDR3 sequence is CASSFSRGQGSPLHF. The rearrangement links TRBV6-2 or TRBV6-3 to TRBJ1-6; TCRdb selects TRBD1, and the lack of DNA leaves this call unchecked. The germline V gene has CDR1 MNHEY and CDR2 SVGEGT. CDR3 length: 15 residues.

This chain uses TRBV7-2 with TRBJ2-3; the TRBD1 assignment by TCRdb is unverifiable without DNA. The CDR3 length is 16 residues. Germline V gives CDR1 SGHTA, CDR2 FQGNSA. CDR3 residues: CASSLGLGGGRDTQYF.

V usage is TRBV7-2 and J usage is TRBJ1-4. The CDR3 is made up of 15 amino acids. CDR1 SGHTA and CDR2 FQGNSA come from the germline V gene. CDR3 loop: CASSLGNAPNEKLFF.

The chain has TRBV7-9 and TRBJ1-1; there is no DNA to check the TCRdb D call of TRBD1. CDR1 and CDR2 (germline): SEHNR, FQNEAQ (reference sequence). The CDR3 is made up of 15 amino acids. The CDR3 sequence: CASSLDLFLSSEAFF.